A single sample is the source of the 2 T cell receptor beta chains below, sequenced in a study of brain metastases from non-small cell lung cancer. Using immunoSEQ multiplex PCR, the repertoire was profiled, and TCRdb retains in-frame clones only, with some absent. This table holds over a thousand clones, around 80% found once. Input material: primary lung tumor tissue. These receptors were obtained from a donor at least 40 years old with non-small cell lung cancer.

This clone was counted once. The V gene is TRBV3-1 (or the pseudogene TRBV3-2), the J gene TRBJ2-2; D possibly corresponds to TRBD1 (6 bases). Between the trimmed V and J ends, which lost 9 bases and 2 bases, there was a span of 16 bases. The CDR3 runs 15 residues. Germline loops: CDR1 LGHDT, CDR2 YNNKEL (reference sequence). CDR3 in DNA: TGTGCCAGGCTAAAGGCAGGGGAAAACACCGGGGAGCTGTTTTTT. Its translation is CARLKAGENTGELFF.

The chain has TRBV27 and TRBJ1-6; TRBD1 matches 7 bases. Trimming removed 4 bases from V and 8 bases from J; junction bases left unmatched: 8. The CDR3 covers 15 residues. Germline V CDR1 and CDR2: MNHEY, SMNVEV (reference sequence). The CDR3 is CASSSLAGTDSPLHF. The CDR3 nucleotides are TGTGCCAGCAGTTCACTTGCCGGGACAGATTCACCCCTCCACTTT.